A single sample is the source of the 32 T cell receptor beta chains below, sequenced in a study of blood T cell repertoires in COVID-19. Only in-frame clones appear in the TCRdb table, and some are missing; sequencing was by immunoSEQ multiplex PCR. The sample contains 490,000 or so clones, 70% to 90% of which appear only once. The specimen sequenced was PBMCs or T cells enriched from blood (not recorded which). The receptors were sampled from a woman aged 40 to 49 who had recovered from COVID-19.

Only a few counts were recorded for this clone. V is TRBV27 and J is TRBJ1-1, with D possibly TRBD1 on 5 matching bases. This CDR3 is built from 16 residues. CDR1 is MNHEY and CDR2 is SMNVEV in the germline V gene (reference sequence). V was shortened by 6 bases and J by 1 base, with 18 bases between the two germline ends. The CDR3 coding sequence is TGTGCCAGCAGCTCATTGAGGGGCGGGAAGAACACTGAAGCTTTCTTT. Translation gives CASSSLRGGKNTEAFF.

This chain links TRBV12-3 or TRBV12-4 with TRBJ1-1; D unclear. V gave up 3 bases and J gave up 3 bases, with 8 bases separating them. This CDR3 comprises 13 residues. CDR3 DNA: TGTGCCAGCAGTTTGGGCCTCTACACTGAAGCTTTCTTT. It encodes CASSLGLYTEAFF.

The rearrangement uses TRBV7-2 and TRBJ1-3; the D is unclear. The ends were cut back, 1 base at V and 4 bases at J, with 17 bases in the middle. CDR1 is SGHTA and CDR2 is FQGNSA in the germline V gene. The CDR3 spans 17 residues. The DNA of the CDR3 is TGTGCCAGCAGCTTAGTGGTCTCCTTCGGGTTAGGAAACACCATATATTTT. Translating gives CASSLVVSFGLGNTIYF.

V usage is TRBV7-9 and J usage is TRBJ1-2; 9 bases line up with TRBD1. With V trimmed by 5 bases and J by 4 bases, 8 bases remained unmatched. Germline V lookup: CDR1 SEHNR, CDR2 FQNEAQ (reference sequence). The CDR3 has 15 amino acids. The CDR3 DNA follows: TGTGCCAGCAGCCCAGAGGGACAGGGCCCCTATGGCTACACCTTC. Translation gives CASSPEGQGPYGYTF.

DNA for the CDR3: TGCGCCAGCAGCTTGGGGACAGGGGAAAACACCATATATTTT. Its translation: CASSLGTGENTIYF. The chain links TRBV5-1 to TRBJ1-3; TRBD1 matches at 9 bases. This CDR3 spans 14 amino acids. In germline, CDR1 is SGHRS, CDR2 YFSETQ. V was pared by 0 bases and J by 6 bases, with 1 base of the junction left unmatched.

This clone turned up a few times. V gene TRBV24-1 combines with J gene TRBJ2-1, with D possibly being TRBD1 (6 bases). This CDR3 region has 14 residues. The V gene lost 7 bases and the J gene lost 8 bases, with 17 bases spanning the gap. CDR1 and CDR2 from the germline V gene are KGHDR and SFDVKD. In DNA form, the CDR3 reads TGTGCCACCAGGGGGGCAGGGGTTCGGGATGAGCAGTTCTTC. This sequence encodes CATRGAGVRDEQFF.

The chain employs TRBV19 and TRBJ1-5; perhaps TRBD1 as D (6 bases). Deletions cut 0 bases from V and 7 bases from J, with 16 bases between. The germline V gene encodes CDR1 LNHDA and CDR2 SQIVND (reference sequence). CDR3 size: 16 residues. The CDR3: CASSIDRAGDRQPQHF. Here the CDR3 DNA reads TGTGCCAGTAGTATAGATCGGGCAGGGGATCGCCAGCCCCAGCATTTT. Full variable domain (rest looked up from reference TRBV19 and TRBJ1-5): DGGITQSPKYLFRKEGQNVTLSCEQNLNHDAMYWYRQDPGQGLRLIYYSQIVNDFQKGDIAEGYSVSREKKESFPLTVTSAQKNPTAFYLCASSIDRAGDRQPQHFGDGTRLSIL.

The chain uses TRBV15 and TRBJ2-7; D remains unclear. The CDR3 runs 11 residues. From germline, CDR1 is LNHNV and CDR2 YYDKDF (reference sequence). V gave up 1 base and J gave up 7 bases, with 5 bases separating them. CDR3 loop: CATSRASEQYF. In DNA, the CDR3 is TGTGCCACCAGCAGAGCGAGTGAGCAGTACTTC.

This clone was counted a single time. The J gene is TRBJ1-5, the V gene TRBV27, with D possibly matching TRBD1 (6 bases). The CDR3 is 15 amino acids. Looked up from germline, CDR1 is MNHEY and CDR2 is SMNVEV (reference sequence). Trimming removed 5 bases from V and 4 bases from J, with 15 bases in between. The chain's CDR3 is CASSSFGTLNQPQHF. DNA for the CDR3: TGTGCCAGCAGTAGTTTCGGGACACTGAATCAGCCCCAGCATTTT.

The CDR3, as DNA: TGCGCCAGCAGCGCCGGACTAGCGGATGTGGCGGAGACCCAGTACTTC. The encoded protein is CASSAGLADVAETQYF. The V call is TRBV5-1, the J call TRBJ2-5; 10 positions agree with TRBD2. Germline CDR1 and CDR2: SGHRS and YFSETQ. The CDR3 length is 16 residues. V lost 4 bases, J lost 5 bases, and 11 bases stayed unmatched.

This clone was seen just once. The genes are TRBV7-9 and TRBJ2-1; D unclear. Germline CDR1 and CDR2: SEHNR and FQNEAQ (reference sequence). The CDR3 consists of 12 residues. V lost 4 bases to trimming and J lost 8 bases, with 9 bases between them. The CDR3 here is CASSSSKYEQFF. In DNA form, the CDR3 reads TGTGCCAGCAGCTCCTCTAAATATGAGCAGTTCTTC.

This chain links TRBV2 with TRBJ1-1; 7 bases fit TRBD1. Germline-derived CDR1 and CDR2 are SNHLY and FYNNEI. With 6 bases clipped from V and 6 bases from J, the junction kept 7 bases outside the gene matches. The CDR3 contains 13 residues. CDR3 sequence: CASRITGVSEAFF. CDR3 DNA: TGTGCCAGCAGGATCACAGGGGTGTCTGAAGCTTTCTTT.

This clone was detected a few times. This rearrangement joins TRBV11-3 to TRBJ1-6, with D perhaps matching TRBD1 (6 bases). The CDR3 loop spans 14 amino acids. Trimming cost V 6 bases and J 10 bases, with 16 bases left between them. CDR1 SGHNT and CDR2 YENEEA come from the germline V gene. The CDR3 DNA reads TGTGCCAGCAGATACAGGGCCGAGGAGTCACCCCTCCACTTT. It is translated as CASRYRAEESPLHF.

This clone was detected a few times. This chain links TRBV18 with TRBJ1-2, with a possible D match to TRBD1 (5 bases). CDR1 is KGHSH and CDR2 is LQKENI in the germline V gene. The CDR3 sequence is 14 residues long. Trimming pared 2 bases from V and 1 base from J, leaving 8 bases between. The CDR3 DNA follows: TGTGCCAGCTCACCATCAAGGGGTAACTATGGCTACACCTTC. Encoded protein: CASSPSRGNYGYTF.

V is TRBV7-8 and J is TRBJ2-3; a weak D match, TRBD1 (5 bases). Germline CDR1 reads SGHVS; CDR2 reads FQNEAQ. The CDR3 runs 14 residues. V was shortened by 4 bases and J by 2 bases, with 10 bases between the two germline ends. CDR3 residues: CASSSQDITDTQYF. The CDR3 nucleotides read TGTGCCAGCAGCTCACAGGACATCACAGATACGCAGTATTTT.

This chain links TRBV11-2 with TRBJ2-7; D gene unclear. The V end lost 2 bases, the J end lost 8 bases, and 13 bases lay between the germline ends. The CDR3 contains 13 residues. Germline V gene sequence: CDR1 SGHAT, CDR2 FQNNGV. The CDR3 is CASSLRSTYQQYF. CDR3 DNA: TGTGCCAGCAGCTTACGCTCTACGTACCAGCAGTACTTC.

The chain has TRBV5-1 and TRBJ1-4, with no clear D. In germline, CDR1 is SGHRS, CDR2 YFSETQ. Trimming took 7 bases from V and 1 from J, leaving 14 bases between them. This CDR3 is 15 amino acids long. The CDR3: CASAVQPGTNEKLFF. The CDR3 DNA sequence: TGCGCCAGCGCGGTCCAACCGGGAACTAATGAAAAACTGTTTTTT.

V usage is TRBV28 and J usage is TRBJ2-7; TRBD2 matches 7 bases. J was trimmed by 4 bases and V by 4 bases; bases with no gene match: 7. This CDR3 comprises 14 residues. Germline assignment: CDR1 MDHEN and CDR2 SYDVKM. CDR3 DNA: TGTGCCAGCAGTTCAGCGGGATTAGTATACGAGCAGTACTTC. Residues: CASSSAGLVYEQYF.

V is TRBV5-1 and J is TRBJ1-1; D is unclear. CDR1 and CDR2 (germline): SGHRS, YFSETQ. The V end lost 0 bases, the J end lost 4 bases, and 10 bases lay between the germline ends. This CDR3 has 14 residues. The CDR3 DNA sequence: TGCGCCAGCAGCTTGGGGCCGGAGGGCACTGAAGCTTTCTTT. Protein product: CASSLGPEGTEAFF.

CDR3 protein: CASSLGQGQITGELFF. In DNA, the CDR3 is TGCGCCAGCAGCCTAGGCCAGGGGCAGATCACCGGGGAGCTGTTTTTT. V usage is TRBV5-1 and J usage is TRBJ2-2, with D possibly being TRBD1 (6 bases). The CDR3 is 16 amino acids. Per germline, CDR1 SGHRS and CDR2 YFSETQ. V dropped 4 bases and J dropped 4 bases, with 17 bases sitting between them.

The rearrangement joins TRBV6-2 or TRBV6-3 to TRBJ1-1; TRBD1 is a possible D gene (5 bases). CDR1 is MNHEY and CDR2 is SVGEGT in the germline V gene. The CDR3 extends over 14 amino acids. With 2 bases removed from V and 6 bases from J, the gap between germline ends came to 13 bases. As DNA, the CDR3 is TGTGCCAGCAGTTACGGGGGGGGTTATTCTGAAGCTTTCTTT. It encodes CASSYGGGYSEAFF.

The chain is built from TRBV4-2 and TRBJ1-1; 7 nucleotides agree with TRBD1. This CDR3 region has 13 residues. Germline trimming cut 5 bases from V and 3 bases from J; bases unmatched to any gene: 3. Germline values: CDR1 LGHNA, CDR2 YNFKEQ. CDR3 sequence: CASSTDRDTEAFF. Here the CDR3 DNA reads TGTGCCAGCAGCACTGACAGGGACACTGAAGCTTTCTTT.

The rearrangement uses TRBV3-1 (or the pseudogene TRBV3-2) and TRBJ1-6, with 7 nucleotides matching TRBD1. CDR1 and CDR2 from the germline V gene are LGHDT and YNNKEL (reference sequence). This CDR3 region has 17 residues. V shed 1 base and J 7 bases; nucleotides not matched to a gene: 10. CDR3 protein: CASSQADRLMTNSPLHF. The CDR3 DNA sequence: TGTGCCAGCAGCCAAGCGGACAGGTTAATGACGAATTCACCCCTCCACTTT.

The chain links TRBV11-2 to TRBJ1-1; maybe TRBD1 (6 bases). This CDR3 has 14 amino acids. V was shortened by 3 bases and J by 1 base, with 9 bases between the two germline ends. Germline-derived CDR1 and CDR2 are SGHAT and FQNNGV. The CDR3 is CASSLATGNTEAFF. The CDR3 region has the DNA TGTGCCAGCAGCTTGGCGACAGGGAACACTGAAGCTTTCTTT.

This rearrangement joins TRBV21-1 to TRBJ2-1; the listed D gene, TRBD2, was not tested against the DNA. TRBV21-1 is termed a pseudogene. CDR3 size: 18 residues. The CDR3 is CASSSSPGRLAGVNEQFF. CDR3 sequence (DNA): TGTGCCAGCAGCAGCTCCCCCGGTAGACTAGCGGGAGTCAATGAGCAGTTCTTC.

The chain is built from TRBV11-2 and TRBJ1-3, with D tentatively TRBD1 (5 bases). Germline values: CDR1 SGHAT, CDR2 FQNNGV. This CDR3 has 16 residues. Trimming left V 5 bases short and J 7 bases short, with 21 bases between. The CDR3: CASSPAMGSGWNTIYF. The CDR3, as DNA: TGTGCCAGCAGCCCTGCCATGGGTTCAGGGTGGAACACCATATATTTT.

The chain links TRBV30 to TRBJ1-2; no reliable D call. CDR3 length: 12 residues. With 4 bases removed from V and 1 base from J, the gap between germline ends came to 7 bases. CDR1 and CDR2 (germline): GTSNPN, SVGIG (reference sequence). The CDR3 sequence: CAWTPLNYGYTF. The CDR3 bases are TGTGCCTGGACCCCCCTTAACTATGGCTACACCTTC.

This chain joins TRBV19 and TRBJ1-1; TRBD1 agrees at 8 bases. After removal of 8 bases from V and 1 base from J, the junction contained 21 bases not matched to a gene. The CDR3 has 19 residues. Germline V gene lookup returns CDR1 LNHDA and CDR2 SQIVND (reference sequence). CDR3: CASWGTVNRGDYTNTEAFF. The DNA for the CDR3 is TGTGCCAGTTGGGGGACGGTCAACAGGGGGGATTATACGAACACTGAAGCTTTCTTT.

About this clone itself: At one of its ends the junction is not consistent with the germline gene, which may arise from a read error. The chain carries TRBV9 and TRBJ1-1; D gene ambiguous. Germline loops: CDR1 SGDLS, CDR2 YYNGEE. The CDR3 has 14 residues. The chain's CDR3 is CASTVGPDNTEAFF. CDR3 nucleotide sequence: TGTGCCAGCACCGTAGGTCCAGATAACACTGAAGCTTTCTTT.

The V and J genes are TRBV19 and TRBJ1-6; 10 bases line up with TRBD1. This CDR3 comprises 16 residues. V lost 1 base to trimming and J lost 7 bases; unmatched junction nucleotides: 4. Germline V CDR1 and CDR2: LNHDA, SQIVND (reference sequence). The chain's CDR3 is CASSIGGQGFNSPLHF. DNA of the CDR3: TGTGCCAGTAGTATAGGGGGACAGGGGTTCAATTCACCCCTCCACTTT. Variable domain in full (rest from reference TRBV19 and TRBJ1-6): DGGITQSPKYLFRKEGQNVTLSCEQNLNHDAMYWYRQDPGQGLRLIYYSQIVNDFQKGDIAEGYSVSREKKESFPLTVTSAQKNPTAFYLCASSIGGQGFNSPLHFGNGTRLTVT.

The chain carries TRBV18 and TRBJ1-2; 9 nucleotides agree with TRBD1. The V gene end was trimmed by 3 bases and the J gene end by 0 bases; junction bases not matched to a gene: 11. Per germline, CDR1 KGHSH and CDR2 LQKENI. The CDR3 runs 18 residues. The CDR3 is CASSPLSGQGLTNYGYTF. CDR3 nucleotides: TGTGCCAGCTCACCGCTATCGGGACAGGGACTTACTAACTATGGCTACACCTTC.

The J gene is TRBJ2-6, the V gene TRBV2, with 7 bases matching TRBD2. This CDR3 is 19 amino acids long. Germline V gene data show CDR1 as SNHLY and CDR2 as FYNNEI. J lost 0 bases, V lost 0 bases, and 8 bases had no gene match. This CDR3 is CASSEAEAGPLSGANVLTF. The CDR3, as DNA: TGTGCCAGCAGTGAAGCGGAAGCGGGACCCCTCTCTGGGGCCAACGTCCTGACTTTC.